This is a list of T cell receptor beta chains from one sample in a study of T cell responses to AZD1222 COVID-19 vaccine. Sequencing used immunoSEQ multiplex PCR; TCRdb keeps in-frame clones, though not all of them. The data show about 110,000 clones, over 85% seen once. The material sequenced was peripheral blood, taken on day 0 of MenACWY control vaccination. The receptors shown here come from an adult in good health. Each CDR3 is given with its conserved first and last residue. A D gene is named only where the DNA matches it firmly. A clone size is listed for some rows: how often the clone was seen (once, few, many), or a class if it is expanded.

v_call: TRBV7-3; d_call: NA; j_call: TRBJ1-2; clone_size: NA; cdr3_aa: CASSGDGYGYTF; cdr3_nt: TGTGCCAGCAGCGGCGACGGCTATGGCTACACCTTC
v_call: TRBV9; d_call: NA; j_call: TRBJ1-1; clone_size: NA; cdr3_aa: CASSVAVMNTEAFF; cdr3_nt: TGTGCCAGCAGCGTAGCCGTCATGAACACTGAAGCTTTCTTT
v_call: TRBV7-3; d_call: NA; j_call: TRBJ2-6; clone_size: NA; cdr3_aa: CASSLNDGANVLTF; cdr3_nt: TGTGCCAGCAGCTTAAACGATGGGGCCAACGTCCTGACTTTC
v_call: TRBV7-2; d_call: NA; j_call: TRBJ2-7; clone_size: NA; cdr3_aa: CASSLAAYEQYF; cdr3_nt: TGTGCCAGCAGCTTAGCCGCCTACGAGCAGTACTTC
v_call: TRBV1; d_call: NA; j_call: TRBJ2-3; clone_size: few; cdr3_aa: CTSSQDVRGPDTQYF; cdr3_nt: TGCACCAGCAGCCAAGATGTCCGGGGTCCAGATACGCAGTATTTT
v_call: TRBV7-2; d_call: NA; j_call: TRBJ1-1; clone_size: NA; cdr3_aa: CASSLFYSTNTEAFF; cdr3_nt: TGTGCCAGCAGCTTATTCTACAGCACGAACACTGAAGCTTTCTTT
v_call: TRBV24-1; d_call: NA; j_call: TRBJ1-4; clone_size: NA; cdr3_aa: CATSESDGGGNEKLFF; cdr3_nt: TGTGCCACCAGTGAATCGGACGGAGGCGGGAATGAAAAACTGTTTTTT
v_call: TRBV10-3; d_call: NA; j_call: TRBJ2-2; clone_size: once; cdr3_aa: CAISESRGGELFF; cdr3_nt: TGTGCCATCAGTGAGTCTAGGGGCGGGGAGCTGTTTTTT
v_call: TRBV6-2/TRBV6-3; d_call: TRBD1; j_call: TRBJ2-7; clone_size: NA; cdr3_aa: CASSYLLGQGNLYEQYF; cdr3_nt: TGTGCCAGCAGTTACCTACTTGGACAGGGGAATCTCTACGAGCAGTACTTC
v_call: TRBV6-5; d_call: NA; j_call: TRBJ1-1; clone_size: once; cdr3_aa: CASSQTGSEAFF; cdr3_nt: TGTGCCAGCAGTCAAACAGGGTCTGAAGCTTTCTTT
v_call: TRBV9; d_call: TRBD1; j_call: TRBJ1-1; clone_size: NA; cdr3_aa: CASSVTGGAGTEAFF; cdr3_nt: TGTGCCAGCAGCGTAACAGGGGGCGCGGGGACTGAAGCTTTCTTT
v_call: TRBV27; d_call: NA; j_call: TRBJ1-2; clone_size: NA; cdr3_aa: CASSLQGNYGYTF; cdr3_nt: TGTGCCAGCAGTTTACAGGGGAACTATGGCTACACCTTC
v_call: TRBV7-2; d_call: TRBD1; j_call: TRBJ2-4; clone_size: few; cdr3_aa: CASNRGTGRDIQYF; cdr3_nt: TGTGCCAGCAACCGGGGGACAGGGAGGGACATTCAGTACTTC
v_call: TRBV9; d_call: NA; j_call: TRBJ2-7; clone_size: few; cdr3_aa: CASSQYEQYF; cdr3_nt: TGTGCCAGCAGCCAATACGAGCAGTACTTC
v_call: TRBV6-5; d_call: NA; j_call: TRBJ2-2; clone_size: NA; cdr3_aa: CASSYSDGTGELFF; cdr3_nt: TGTGCCAGCAGTTACTCGGACGGGACCGGGGAGCTGTTTTTT
v_call: TRBV4-2; d_call: TRBD2; j_call: TRBJ2-5; clone_size: NA; cdr3_aa: CASSQTGTSGGGFEETQYF; cdr3_nt: TGTGCCAGCAGCCAAACCGGGACTAGCGGGGGAGGTTTTGAAGAGACCCAGTACTTC
v_call: TRBV9; d_call: NA; j_call: TRBJ1-2; clone_size: few; cdr3_aa: CASSGDGYDYGYTF; cdr3_nt: TGTGCCAGCAGCGGGGACGGTTACGACTATGGCTACACCTTC
v_call: TRBV28; d_call: NA; j_call: TRBJ1-5; clone_size: NA; cdr3_aa: CASRRGNWDQPQHF; cdr3_nt: TGTGCCAGCAGAAGAGGGAACTGGGATCAGCCCCAGCATTTT
v_call: TRBV12-3/TRBV12-4; d_call: NA; j_call: TRBJ1-1; clone_size: NA; cdr3_aa: CASSLANTEAFF; cdr3_nt: TGTGCCAGCAGTTTGGCGAACACTGAAGCTTTCTTT
v_call: TRBV5-1; d_call: NA; j_call: TRBJ1-2; clone_size: NA; cdr3_aa: CASSLAVGLDYGYTF; cdr3_nt: TGCGCCAGCAGCTTGGCCGTGGGTCTCGACTATGGCTACACCTTC
v_call: TRBV5-6; d_call: NA; j_call: TRBJ1-6; clone_size: NA; cdr3_aa: CASSLPGAYNSPLHF; cdr3_nt: TGTGCCAGCAGCCTCCCGGGGGCCTATAATTCACCCCTCCACTTT
v_call: TRBV25-1; d_call: TRBD1; j_call: TRBJ2-5; clone_size: NA; cdr3_aa: CASSENPGQGAAKTQYF; cdr3_nt: TGTGCCAGCAGTGAGAACCCGGGACAGGGGGCGGCGAAGACCCAGTACTTC
v_call: TRBV15; d_call: NA; j_call: TRBJ1-4; clone_size: NA; cdr3_aa: CATSPRGANEKLFF; cdr3_nt: TGTGCCACCAGCCCGAGGGGGGCTAATGAAAAACTGTTTTTT
v_call: TRBV30; d_call: NA; j_call: TRBJ1-2; clone_size: few; cdr3_aa: CAWSVLSPFYGYTF; cdr3_nt: TGTGCCTGGAGTGTACTCAGTCCCTTCTATGGCTACACCTTC
v_call: TRBV6-5; d_call: NA; j_call: TRBJ2-3; clone_size: NA; cdr3_aa: CASKPPGIDTQYF; cdr3_nt: TGTGCCAGCAAACCTCCGGGTATAGATACGCAGTATTTT
v_call: TRBV6-5; d_call: NA; j_call: TRBJ2-7; clone_size: NA; cdr3_aa: CASRLGYEQYF; cdr3_nt: TGTGCCAGCCGACTGGGATACGAGCAGTACTTC
v_call: TRBV11-2; d_call: TRBD1; j_call: TRBJ1-4; clone_size: NA; cdr3_aa: CASSLRTGGLEKLFF; cdr3_nt: TGTGCCAGCAGCTTAAGGACAGGGGGCCTTGAAAAACTGTTTTTT
v_call: TRBV5-8; d_call: NA; j_call: TRBJ1-6; clone_size: once; cdr3_aa: CASSLRQDPSPLHF; cdr3_nt: TGTGCCAGCAGCTTGCGGCAGGATCCCTCACCCCTCCACTTT
v_call: TRBV6-5; d_call: TRBD1; j_call: TRBJ1-5; clone_size: NA; cdr3_aa: CASSGTGAVRPQHF; cdr3_nt: TGTGCCAGCAGCGGGACAGGGGCCGTCAGGCCCCAGCATTTT
v_call: TRBV7-9; d_call: NA; j_call: TRBJ1-5; clone_size: many; cdr3_aa: CASSLGQGGQPQHF; cdr3_nt: TGTGCCAGCAGCTTAGGCCAGGGTGGTCAGCCCCAGCATTTT
v_call: TRBV13; d_call: NA; j_call: TRBJ2-7; clone_size: NA; cdr3_aa: CASSLGSSYEQYF; cdr3_nt: TGTGCCAGCAGCTTAGGCAGCTCCTACGAGCAGTACTTC
v_call: TRBV2; d_call: TRBD2; j_call: TRBJ2-5; clone_size: NA; cdr3_aa: CASRLAGETQYF; cdr3_nt: TGTGCCAGCAGACTAGCGGGTGAGACCCAGTACTTC
v_call: TRBV5-1; d_call: NA; j_call: TRBJ1-1; clone_size: NA; cdr3_aa: CASSSDRPNTEAFF; cdr3_nt: TGCGCCAGCAGCTCGGACAGACCGAACACTGAAGCTTTCTTT
v_call: TRBV28; d_call: NA; j_call: TRBJ1-5; clone_size: NA; cdr3_aa: CASSPDSYGQPQHF; cdr3_nt: TGTGCCAGCAGTCCGGACAGCTATGGTCAGCCCCAGCATTTT
v_call: TRBV28; d_call: NA; j_call: TRBJ1-2; clone_size: NA; cdr3_aa: CASSLGTPNYGYTF; cdr3_nt: TGTGCCAGCAGTCTTGGGACACCTAACTATGGCTACACCTTC
v_call: TRBV7-2; d_call: NA; j_call: TRBJ1-5; clone_size: NA; cdr3_aa: CASSLDTPRPQHF; cdr3_nt: TGTGCCAGCAGCTTAGATACCCCCAGGCCCCAGCATTTT
v_call: TRBV2; d_call: NA; j_call: TRBJ2-1; clone_size: NA; cdr3_aa: CASSGELGKTNYNEQFF; cdr3_nt: TGTGCCAGCAGTGGGGAATTGGGAAAGACTAACTACAATGAGCAGTTCTTC
v_call: TRBV11-3; d_call: NA; j_call: TRBJ2-1; clone_size: NA; cdr3_aa: CASSLGGGTYNEQFF; cdr3_nt: TGTGCCAGCAGCTTAGGTGGGGGGACTTACAATGAGCAGTTCTTC
v_call: TRBV7-8; d_call: NA; j_call: TRBJ2-7; clone_size: NA; cdr3_aa: CASSLRWTEEQYF; cdr3_nt: TGTGCCAGCAGCTTAAGGTGGACGGAGGAGCAGTACTTC
v_call: TRBV11-2; d_call: TRBD2; j_call: TRBJ2-3; clone_size: once; cdr3_aa: CASSLGGTSGDTQYF; cdr3_nt: TGTGCCAGCAGCTTAGGCGGGACTAGCGGGGATACGCAGTATTTT